This TCR beta chain was identified during a study of cytomegalovirus exposure and HLA in healthy donors. Findings and limits, study-wide: In a later analysis, an Asian-associated ancestry cluster reportedly showed fewer N-insertions than the roughly 700-donor mean. Rarity characterized most TCR sequences, yet some public TCRs appeared in many donors. HLA-A and HLA-B allele assignments for most subjects were reportedly predicted accurately using TCR beta sequences.

The CDR3 is 17 residues long. Comment on this clone: Its antigen remains unidentified.

Primers included in the PCR were 60 Vbeta and 13 Jbeta primers. Assay used: immunoSEQ multiplex PCR; TCRdb lists only in-frame clones, some missing. Among about 200,000 clones listed, about 80% were seen once. Sequenced: PBMCs. The J gene is TRBJ2-1, the V gene TRBV21-1; the table's D call of TRBD1 was not tested on the DNA. TRBV21-1 is a documented pseudogene. The receptor's source is a woman aged 25 to 39 in good health and CMV-seronegative. In DNA form, the CDR3 reads TGTGCCAGCAGCAAAGTCCCTTCCTCTCCACAATACAATGAGCAGTTCTTC. This sequence encodes CASSKVPSSPQYNEQFF.